A single sample is the source of the 20 T cell receptor beta chains below, sequenced in a study of blood T cell repertoires in COVID-19. Data came from immunoSEQ multiplex PCR; TCRdb stores just in-frame clones and leaves some out. This sample has a few hundred thousand clones, with about 88% found just once. Sequencing was done on a sample of PBMCs or T cells enriched from blood (not recorded which). The receptors come from a young man with acute COVID-19.

V is TRBV7-9 and J is TRBJ2-1; perhaps TRBD2 as D (5 bases). The CDR3 length is 16 residues. CDR1 and CDR2 (germline): SEHNR, FQNEAQ (reference sequence). V lost 5 bases and J 0 bases, leaving 14 bases between the germline ends. CDR3 amino acids: CASSALGGSSYNEQFF. The CDR3 DNA sequence: TGTGCCAGCAGCGCTTTGGGTGGGAGCTCCTACAATGAGCAGTTCTTC.

V gene TRBV11-2 combines with J gene TRBJ2-5, with 8 bases aligning to TRBD1. This CDR3 has 15 amino acids. The V segment lost 3 bases and the J segment 5 bases; nucleotides outside the gene matches: 8. Germline V gene sequence: CDR1 SGHAT, CDR2 FQNNGV. The chain's CDR3 is CASSLAGGAIETQYF. CDR3 sequence (DNA): TGTGCCAGCAGCTTGGCAGGGGGCGCGATCGAGACCCAGTACTTC.

This chain joins TRBV28 and TRBJ1-2; possible D gene TRBD1, 6 bases. V was trimmed by 4 bases and J by 3 bases, leaving 15 bases between them. The CDR3 spans 15 residues. The germline gives CDR1 MDHEN, CDR2 SYDVKM. For the CDR3, the DNA is TGTGCCAGCAGTTCCCCAGGGGTTTCAGACTATGGCTACACCTTC. This sequence encodes CASSSPGVSDYGYTF.

The CDR3 nucleotides are TGTGCCAGCGGCTACCGCTGGGGCATGGACATTCAGTACTTC. Encoded protein: CASGYRWGMDIQYF. The chain carries TRBV11-2 and TRBJ2-4; D is perhaps TRBD1 (5 bases). Germline lookup yields CDR1 SGHAT and CDR2 FQNNGV. Trimming took off 8 bases at V and 8 bases at J, with 19 bases between the two ends. The CDR3 length is 14 residues.

As for this clone: The junction and the germline gene differ at one end; a read error may be behind it. V usage is TRBV5-1 and J usage is TRBJ1-6, with D possibly TRBD1 on 6 matching bases. Germline assignment: CDR1 SGHRS and CDR2 YFSETQ. This CDR3 region has 15 residues. The CDR3 region is CASSFRGDYNSPLHF. The CDR3 coding sequence is TGTGCCAGCAGCTTCAGGGGCGACTATAATTCACCCCTCCACTTT.

This clone showed up just once. The rearrangement uses TRBV28 and TRBJ2-2, with TRBD2 matching 10 bases. Germline CDR1 reads MDHEN; CDR2 reads SYDVKM. V lost 4 bases to trimming and J lost 2 bases; unmatched junction nucleotides: 7. The CDR3 is 17 amino acids. This CDR3 is CASSSPSGRANTGELFF. The CDR3 DNA sequence: TGTGCCAGCAGTTCTCCCAGCGGGAGGGCTAACACCGGGGAGCTGTTTTTT.

V is TRBV5-1 and J is TRBJ1-2; 7 nucleotides align to TRBD1. CDR3 length: 15 residues. The germline CDR1 and CDR2 sequences are SGHRS and YFSETQ. J gave up 4 bases and V 4 bases, and 10 bases lay outside the gene matches. As DNA, the CDR3 is TGCGCCAGCAGCGTGGGGACAGCTCCCGCCTATGGCTACACCTTC. Translation gives CASSVGTAPAYGYTF. The full variable domain, in which reference TRBV5-1 and TRBJ1-2 provide the parts outside the CDR3, is KAGVTQTPRYLIKTRGQQVTLSCSPISGHRSVSWYQQTPGQGLQFLFEYFSETQRNKGNFPGRFSGRQFSNSRSEMNVSTLELGDSALYLCASSVGTAPAYGYTFGSGTRLTVV.

A single count supports this clone. Other DNA variants within this sample encode the same CDR3. The chain employs TRBV9 and TRBJ2-2, with D uncertain. Trimming removed 1 base from V and 1 base from J, with 8 bases in between. The CDR3 consists of 15 residues. Germline loops: CDR1 SGDLS, CDR2 YYNGEE. The CDR3 DNA is TGTGCCAGCAGCGTATTTAGTGGGAACACCGGGGAGCTGTTTTTT. Encoded protein: CASSVFSGNTGELFF. Variable domain in full (rest from reference TRBV9 and TRBJ2-2): DSGVTQTPKHLITATGQRVTLRCSPRSGDLSVYWYQQSLDQGLQFLIQYYNGEERAKGNILERFSAQQFPDLHSELNLSSLELGDSALYFCASSVFSGNTGELFFGEGSRLTVL.

The chain has TRBV5-1 and TRBJ1-2, with D perhaps matching TRBD1 (5 bases). The CDR3 has 13 residues. From germline, CDR1 is SGHRS and CDR2 YFSETQ. V shed 7 bases and J shed 4 bases, with 14 bases lying between them. CDR3 amino acids: CASALTQGYGYTF. CDR3 nucleotide sequence: TGCGCCAGCGCCCTCACCCAGGGCTATGGCTACACCTTC. The variable domain in full, completed from reference TRBV5-1 and TRBJ1-2, reads KAGVTQTPRYLIKTRGQQVTLSCSPISGHRSVSWYQQTPGQGLQFLFEYFSETQRNKGNFPGRFSGRQFSNSRSEMNVSTLELGDSALYLCASALTQGYGYTFGSGTRLTVV.

This chain joins TRBV7-2 and TRBJ1-2; TRBD1 is a possible D gene (6 bases). The V and J ends lost 6 bases and 4 bases respectively, with 12 bases between them. The CDR3 length is 13 residues. Germline V CDR1 and CDR2: SGHTA, FQGNSA. The DNA of the CDR3 is TGTGCCAGCAGACGGACAGAGGGCTATGGCTACACCTTC. Amino acids: CASRRTEGYGYTF.

The chain links TRBV3-1 (or the pseudogene TRBV3-2) to TRBJ1-2; D possibly corresponds to TRBD1 (5 bases). CDR1 is LGHDT, CDR2 YNNKEL, per germline (reference sequence). The CDR3 is 16 amino acids. Trimming cost V 5 bases and J 1 base, with 17 bases left between them. CDR3 nucleotides: TGTGCCAGCAGCTCCCAGGGAGGGAGGATTAACTATGGCTACACCTTC. Translating gives CASSSQGGRINYGYTF.

The chain couples TRBV6-4 to TRBJ2-2; 12 bases are a match to TRBD2. The CDR3 extends over 17 amino acids. Trimming at V came to 5 bases and at J to 0 bases, leaving 4 bases not matched to a gene. Germline CDR1 is MRHNA and CDR2 is SNTAGT. Here the CDR3 DNA reads TGTGCCAGCAGTAAGACTAGCGGGGGAGCGAACACCGGGGAGCTGTTTTTT. As protein: CASSKTSGGANTGELFF.

CDR3 sequence: CASSVDTNGANVLTF. For the CDR3, the DNA is TGTGCCAGCAGCGTAGACACAAACGGGGCCAACGTCCTGACTTTC. The chain carries TRBV9 and TRBJ2-6; D gene uncertain. Trimming removed 0 bases from V and 4 bases from J, with 8 bases in between. Germline V gene data show CDR1 as SGDLS and CDR2 as YYNGEE. The CDR3 sequence is 15 residues long.

The genes are TRBV18 and TRBJ2-2, with D possibly matching TRBD2 (6 bases). The CDR3 has 16 residues. The V end was cut by 3 bases, the J end by 5 bases, with 16 bases between. Germline-derived CDR1 and CDR2 are KGHSH and LQKENI. The CDR3 spells CASSPRRGTGTGELFF. As DNA, the CDR3 is TGTGCCAGCTCACCCCGCCGGGGGACTGGAACCGGGGAGCTGTTTTTT.

The chain recombines TRBV5-1 with TRBJ2-2; 14 nucleotides align to TRBD2. This CDR3 comprises 18 residues. After removal of 3 bases from V and 5 bases from J, the junction contained 9 bases not matched to a gene. Looked up from germline, CDR1 is SGHRS and CDR2 is YFSETQ. CDR3 nucleotides: TGCGCCAGCAGCTCCGGACTAGCGGGGGGCCAAAGGACCGGGGAGCTGTTTTTT. It codes for CASSSGLAGGQRTGELFF.

The V and J genes are TRBV6-6 and TRBJ1-2; D possibly corresponds to TRBD1 (5 bases). The germline gives CDR1 MNHNY, CDR2 SVGAGI (reference sequence). CDR3 length equals 13 residues. With 5 bases removed from V and 5 bases from J, the gap between germline ends came to 12 bases. The CDR3 sequence is CASSRDGTYGYTF. The CDR3 DNA reads TGTGCCAGCAGTAGGGACGGGACTTATGGCTACACCTTC.

The chain combines TRBV29-1 with TRBJ2-3; 10 bases match TRBD2. Germline CDR1 and CDR2: SQVTM and ANQGSEA. The CDR3 consists of 14 residues. Losses at the gene ends were 3 bases for V and 5 bases for J; bases not matched to a gene: 5. The CDR3 sequence: CSVESGGARDTQYF. The DNA of the CDR3 is TGCAGCGTTGAGAGCGGGGGGGCCAGAGATACGCAGTATTTT.

The chain carries TRBV6-5 and TRBJ1-2, with TRBD1 matching over 7 bases. The V and J ends lost 5 bases and 8 bases, in that order; junction bases with no gene match: 14. Germline CDR1 is MNHEY and CDR2 is SVGAGI. The CDR3 extends over 15 amino acids. The CDR3, as DNA: TGTGCCAGCAGTCCAAACCGTTCACAGGGGCGAGGCTACACCTTC. Encoded protein: CASSPNRSQGRGYTF.

This chain links TRBV9 with TRBJ1-2; the D gene is possibly TRBD1 (6 bases). The CDR3 has 16 amino acids. Germline CDR1 and CDR2: SGDLS and YYNGEE. V gave up 6 bases and J gave up 2 bases, with 20 bases separating them. Here the CDR3 DNA reads TGTGCCAGCACCAGTAGGTCCCAGGGGATAAACTATGGCTACACCTTC. Its protein product is CASTSRSQGINYGYTF.

The table lists this clone with a few counts. The V and J genes are TRBV3-1 (or the pseudogene TRBV3-2) and TRBJ2-2; D gene ambiguous. The CDR3 spans 11 residues. CDR1 is LGHDT, CDR2 YNNKEL, per germline (reference sequence). The germline V and J ends were trimmed by 2 bases and 7 bases, with 2 bases remaining between them. This chain's CDR3 is CASSQHGELFF. CDR3 nucleotide sequence: TGTGCCAGCAGCCAACACGGGGAGCTGTTTTTT.